These T cell receptor beta chains were read from a single sample in a study of cytomegalovirus exposure and HLA in healthy donors. Measured with immunoSEQ multiplex PCR; TCRdb has only the in-frame clones, and not every one. The profile covers about 200,000 clones, with roughly 77% appearing a single time and 1% to 1.5% taken by the ten largest. Specimen: PBMCs. The receptors stem from a woman aged 25-40 years in good health and CMV-seronegative. The CDR3 runs from the conserved cysteine through the conserved F or W. D genes are given only for firm matches. A clone size is listed for some rows: how often the clone was seen (once, few, many), or a class if it is expanded.

TRBV18	NA	TRBJ2-7	TRBD2	TGTGCCAGCTCACCAGGACCTAGCGGGAGTTACGAGCAGTACTTC	CASSPGPSGSYEQYF
TRBV7-9	NA	TRBJ2-1	NA	TGTGCCAGCAGCACCTTTAATACCGGTGAGCAGTTCTTC	CASSTFNTGEQFF
TRBV7-2	NA	TRBJ1-4	TRBD1	TGTGCCAGCAGCTTAGGCCCGCCAGGGGGTGCTAATGAAAAACTGTTTTTT	CASSLGPPGGANEKLFF
TRBV19	NA	TRBJ2-1	NA	TGTGCCAGTAGTACCGGAACCTCGCGGTTCAATGAGCAGTTCTTC	CASSTGTSRFNEQFF
TRBV19	NA	TRBJ2-1	TRBD1	TGTGCCAGTAGTATCCCCGGACAGGGGGCAAACAATGAGCAGTTCTTC	CASSIPGQGANNEQFF
TRBV30	NA	TRBJ1-1	TRBD1	TGTGCCTGGAGTTCGGGACAGGGCCACGCCGGGGGCACTGAAGCTTTCTTT	CAWSSGQGHAGGTEAFF
TRBV7-6	few	TRBJ2-2	NA	TGTGCCAGCAGCACTAGTAACACCGGGGAGCTGTTTTTT	CASSTSNTGELFF
TRBV27	NA	TRBJ2-5	NA	TGTGCCAGCAGTTTCACCCTCAGGGGTCGTCAAGAGACCCAGTACTTC	CASSFTLRGRQETQYF
TRBV18	NA	TRBJ2-7	NA	TGTGCCAGCTCACCAGGGCTGACCTACGAGCAGTACTTC	CASSPGLTYEQYF
TRBV9	few	TRBJ1-6	NA	TGTGCCAGTCGTCAGGGTGTCAATTCACCCCTCCACTTT	CASRQGVNSPLHF
TRBV29-1	NA	TRBJ1-2	TRBD1	TGCAGCGTTGTGGACAGGGGAGGGGGCTACACCTTC	CSVVDRGGGYTF
TRBV28	NA	TRBJ1-5	TRBD1	TGTGCCAGCAGTTTAGGGGGCCTGGCAGGGGGCTATGGTAGGAGCAATCAGCCCCAGCATTTT	CASSLGGLAGGYGRSNQPQHF
TRBV7-2	once	TRBJ2-5	NA	TGTGCCAGCAGCCTAGGTCAGGGAACAGAGACCCAGTACTTC	CASSLGQGTETQYF
TRBV7-8	NA	TRBJ2-2	TRBD2	TGTGCCAGCAGCTCACTAGCGTCCACCGGGGAGCTGTTTTTT	CASSSLASTGELFF
TRBV2	few	TRBJ2-3	NA	TGTGCCAGCAGTTCGACAGGACTCATCACAGATACGCAGTATTTT	CASSSTGLITDTQYF
TRBV4-1	NA	TRBJ2-3	NA	TGCGCCAGCAGCCAAGAAGTGGCGGGCACAGATACGCAGTATTTT	CASSQEVAGTDTQYF
TRBV6-1	once	TRBJ1-2	TRBD1	TGTGCCAGCAGTGGGGGACAGCCTAACTATGGCTACACCTTC	CASSGGQPNYGYTF
TRBV27	NA	TRBJ2-3	NA	TGTGCCAGCAGATTCCTCGGGAAGCTGGGCACAGATACGCAGTATTTT	CASRFLGKLGTDTQYF
TRBV4-1	NA	TRBJ2-5	TRBD2	TGCGCCAGCAGCCTCACTAGCGGGGGGGTACAAGAGACCCAGTACTTC	CASSLTSGGVQETQYF
TRBV11-2	once	TRBJ2-1	TRBD2	TGTGCCAGCAGCTTCCCACCCGGGCTAGCGGGGAATGAGCAGTTCTTC	CASSFPPGLAGNEQFF
TRBV5-8	NA	TRBJ1-4	TRBD1	TGTGCCAGCAGCTTGTTCGGGGTGGTACAGGGGTTTGAAAAACTGTTTTTT	CASSLFGVVQGFEKLFF
TRBV7-6	NA	TRBJ2-3	TRBD2	TGTGCCAGCAGCTTAGGGGCCCGCGGGAGCGGCGCAGATACGCAGTATTTT	CASSLGARGSGADTQYF
TRBV6-1	NA	TRBJ2-7	NA	TGTGCCAGCAGTGTGGACAATCCCTACGAGCAGTACTTC	CASSVDNPYEQYF
TRBV28	NA	TRBJ1-6	NA	TGTGCCAGCAGTGCGGGGGGGGGCCATTATAATTCACCCCTCCACTTT	CASSAGGGHYNSPLHF
TRBV6-5	few	TRBJ1-3	NA	TGTGCCAGCAGATCCGGGTCGATCTCTGGAAACACCATATATTTT	CASRSGSISGNTIYF
TRBV30	NA	TRBJ1-5	NA	TGTGCCTGGAGCCCGGGTCCAACAAATCAGCCCCAGCATTTT	CAWSPGPTNQPQHF
TRBV28	NA	TRBJ1-5	NA	TGTGCCAGCAGCCCTAGCGGATTCAATCAGCCCCAGCATTTT	CASSPSGFNQPQHF
TRBV5-1	NA	TRBJ1-1	NA	TGCGCCAGCCTGGGGCAGGGGAACACTGAAGCTTTCTTT	CASLGQGNTEAFF
TRBV12-5	NA	TRBJ2-7	NA	TGTGCTAGTGGTTTGCAGTGGGGGGATGAGCAGTACTTC	CASGLQWGDEQYF
TRBV2	NA	TRBJ2-7	NA	TGTGCCAGCGTCCAGCGAGGAGGCGAGCAGTACTTC	CASVQRGGEQYF
TRBV4-2	NA	TRBJ1-1	TRBD1	TGTGCCAGCAGCCGGGACAGGGTGGGCACTGAAGCTTTCTTT	CASSRDRVGTEAFF
TRBV30	NA	TRBJ2-1	NA	TGTGCCTGGACCCCCCCGCGGGACCTTTATCGGGATGAGCAGTTCTTC	CAWTPPRDLYRDEQFF
TRBV6-6	NA	TRBJ2-1	TRBD2	TGTGCCAGCAGCCAAGGACTAGCGGGCGACAATGAGCAGTTCTTC	CASSQGLAGDNEQFF
TRBV27	NA	TRBJ2-7	NA	TGTGCCAGCAGCTCCGTGGAGACCGGCTACGAGCAGTACTTC	CASSSVETGYEQYF
TRBV27	few	TRBJ2-3	TRBD2	TGTGCCAGCAGTCTGGCCAGGCTAGCGGGAGGAGATACGCAGTATTTT	CASSLARLAGGDTQYF
TRBV5-1	NA	TRBJ1-1	TRBD1	TGCGCCAGCAGCTCTCGGACAGGGAACACTGAAGCTTTCTTT	CASSSRTGNTEAFF
TRBV4-2	NA	TRBJ2-7	TRBD1	TGTGCCAGCAGCCGCCAGACAGGGGGCGGAACAAACTACGAGCAGTACTTC	CASSRQTGGGTNYEQYF
TRBV5-4	once	TRBJ2-1	TRBD2	TGTGCCAGCAGCTTGGGACTAGCGGGGGGGCTATCCTACAATGAGCAGTTCTTC	CASSLGLAGGLSYNEQFF
TRBV5-5	few	TRBJ2-1	TRBD2	TGTGCCAGCAGCGATCCGGGACTAGCTAGCAATGAGCAGTTCTTC	CASSDPGLASNEQFF
TRBV29-1	few	TRBJ1-5	NA	TGCAGCGTTGTTGTCAATCCCAATCAGCCCCAGCATTTT	CSVVVNPNQPQHF
TRBV4-1	NA	TRBJ2-5	NA	TGCGCCAGCAGATCGTGGAGAGAAGAGACCCAGTACTTC	CASRSWREETQYF